This TCR beta chain was found in a study of shared clonotypes between healthy human individuals. Clones were sequenced by immunoSEQ multiplex PCR, and TCRdb holds only the in-frame ones, with some missing. The sample has about 1.5 million clones, around 98% seen once. CDR3 length: 15 amino acids. V lost 8 bases to trimming and J lost 1 base, with 17 bases between them. CDR1 is MGHDK and CDR2 is SYGVNS in the germline V gene. The chain uses TRBV25-1 and TRBJ2-5; D is uncertain. This clonotype was sampled from a man aged 25-45 years in good health. The sample taken for sequencing was naive CD4+ T cells sorted from blood. Subset defined: CD45RA+ positively selected. Written as DNA, the CDR3 is TGTGCCAGCGCTATACAAATGGCAGGCCAAGAGACCCAGTACTTC. Its protein is CASAIQMAGQETQYF.